These 28 T cell receptor beta chains were all obtained from the same sample, sequenced in a study of blood T cell repertoires in COVID-19. TCRdb keeps only in-frame clones here, not all; method: immunoSEQ multiplex PCR. Of about 150,000 clones in the sample, roughly 88% were seen once. Sequenced: peripheral blood. All receptors come from a man aged 55-75 years with COVID-19, enrolled during active disease.

The chain joins TRBV29-1 to TRBJ1-1; weak D call: TRBD1 (5 bases). The length of the CDR3 is 13 residues. Germline V gives CDR1 SQVTM, CDR2 ANQGSEA. Trimming stripped 4 bases from V and 1 base from J, with 10 bases between. The CDR3 DNA reads as TGCAGCGTTGTCGACAGACAGAACACTGAAGCTTTCTTT. Residues: CSVVDRQNTEAFF.

The chain uses TRBV27 and TRBJ1-2, with a weak D call TRBD1 (6 bases). The CDR3 extends over 15 amino acids. The V gene's germline CDR1 is MNHEY and CDR2 SMNVEV (reference sequence). The V gene lost 5 bases and the J gene lost 5 bases, with 18 bases spanning the gap. The CDR3 DNA reads TGTGCCAGCAGTCCGGCAGGGGCACTCCGTTATGGCTACACCTTC. It translates to CASSPAGALRYGYTF.

The chain couples TRBV28 to TRBJ1-5, with D perhaps matching TRBD1 (5 bases). Trimming removed 5 bases at V and 6 bases at J, with 20 bases between. Germline lookup yields CDR1 MDHEN and CDR2 SYDVKM. CDR3 length: 16 residues. The CDR3 DNA reads TGTGCCAGCAGTAGGGGCCCGACGCCCGTGGGTCAGCCCCAGCATTTT. Its translation: CASSRGPTPVGQPQHF.

The rearrangement uses TRBV3-1 (or the pseudogene TRBV3-2) and TRBJ1-2, with D perhaps matching TRBD1 (6 bases). There are 12 residues in the CDR3. Germline CDR1 and CDR2: LGHDT and YNNKEL (reference sequence). With 5 bases removed from V and 7 bases from J, the gap between germline ends came to 11 bases. Written as DNA, the CDR3 is TGTGCCAGCAGCGACACAGGGAGTGGCTACACCTTC. As protein: CASSDTGSGYTF.

This clone occurred a few times. The rearrangement uses TRBV5-6 and TRBJ2-7; TRBD1 matches 8 bases. Germline CDR1 and CDR2: SGHDT and YYEEEE. Trimming took 6 bases from V and 5 from J; bases not matched to a gene: 4. CDR3 length: 12 residues. The DNA of the CDR3 is TGTGCCAGCAATTTACAGGGGGACGAGCAGTACTTC. Encoded protein: CASNLQGDEQYF.

This clone was recorded at least ten times. This rearrangement joins TRBV11-2 to TRBJ2-1, with D perhaps matching TRBD2 (5 bases). The CDR3 covers 17 residues. Germline CDR1 SGHAT, CDR2 FQNNGV. V lost 8 bases and J lost 0, with 20 bases in between. Written as DNA, the CDR3 is TGTGCCAGCCTACGGACTTTTGGCGGCAGCTCCTACAATGAGCAGTTCTTC. This gives the protein CASLRTFGGSSYNEQFF.

This chain links TRBV7-3 with TRBJ1-1; perhaps TRBD1 as D (5 bases). The V gene lost 5 bases and the J gene lost 7 bases, with 14 bases spanning the gap. CDR1 and CDR2 (germline): SGHTA, FQGTGA. The length of the CDR3 is 13 residues. The CDR3 is CASSPTARLEAFF. As DNA, the CDR3 is TGTGCCAGCAGCCCGACAGCTCGCCTTGAAGCTTTCTTT. The entire variable domain, with the rest obtained from reference TRBV7-3 and TRBJ1-1, is as follows: GAGVSQTPSNKVTEKGKYVELRCDPISGHTALYWYRQSLGQGPEFLIYFQGTGAADDSGLPNDRFFAVRPEGSVSTLKIQRTERGDSAVYLCASSPTARLEAFFGQGTRLTVV.

DNA of the CDR3: TGTGCCAGCAGCTTAGATGGAGTCACCTATGGCTACACCTTC. Its translation is CASSLDGVTYGYTF. The V gene is TRBV7-2, the J gene TRBJ1-2; unclear D gene. V gave up 1 base and J gave up 4 bases, with 10 bases separating them. Germline V gene sequence: CDR1 SGHTA, CDR2 FQGNSA. The length of the CDR3 is 14 residues.

This clone was counted only a few times. The chain recombines TRBV18 with TRBJ2-1; TRBD2 is a possible D gene (5 bases). The germline V gene encodes CDR1 KGHSH and CDR2 LQKENI. The CDR3 covers 13 residues. Trimming removed 2 bases at V and 9 bases at J, with 11 bases between. CDR3 sequence: CASSPSRGSEQFF. The CDR3 nucleotides read TGTGCCAGCTCACCATCACGGGGTTCTGAGCAGTTCTTC. The entire variable domain, with the rest obtained from reference TRBV18 and TRBJ2-1, is as follows: NAGVMQNPRHLVRRRGQEARLRCSPMKGHSHVYWYRQLPEEGLKFMVYLQKENIIDESGMPKERFSAEFPKEGPSILRIQQVVRGDSAAYFCASSPSRGSEQFFGPGTRLTVL.

The chain is built from TRBV7-3 and TRBJ1-1, with 9 positions matching TRBD1. Germline V gives CDR1 SGHTA, CDR2 FQGTGA. V dropped 6 bases and J dropped 3; count of bases not matched to a gene: 2. CDR3 length equals 13 residues. This CDR3 reads CASRRTGDTEAFF. The DNA for the CDR3 is TGTGCCAGCAGGAGGACAGGGGACACTGAAGCTTTCTTT.

This clone has just a few counts. The chain is built from TRBV19 and TRBJ2-2; D is ambiguous. Germline lookup yields CDR1 LNHDA and CDR2 SQIVND (reference sequence). The CDR3 totals 14 residues. V was trimmed by 7 bases and J by 0 bases, leaving 9 bases between them. The CDR3 loop reads CASKESTNTGELFF. DNA for the CDR3: TGTGCCAGTAAGGAGAGCACGAACACCGGGGAGCTGTTTTTT.

The chain employs TRBV19 and TRBJ2-2; TRBD1 matches 10 bases. The CDR3 is made up of 14 amino acids. Trimming took 6 bases from V and 3 from J; bases not matched to a gene: 1. Germline V lookup: CDR1 LNHDA, CDR2 SQIVND (reference sequence). CDR3: CASRDRGDTGELFF. CDR3 nucleotide sequence: TGTGCCAGTAGGGACAGGGGGGACACCGGGGAGCTGTTTTTT.

This clone was recorded only once. This chain links TRBV19 with TRBJ1-4, with D hard to call. CDR1 is LNHDA and CDR2 is SQIVND in the germline V gene (reference sequence). Trimming cost V 3 bases and J 4 bases, with 15 bases left between them. The CDR3 covers 16 residues. CDR3 region: CASSIEAGLINEKLFF. In DNA form, the CDR3 reads TGTGCCAGTAGTATCGAGGCGGGTCTCATTAATGAAAAACTGTTTTTT. The whole variable domain, filled in from reference TRBV19 and TRBJ1-4, reads DGGITQSPKYLFRKEGQNVTLSCEQNLNHDAMYWYRQDPGQGLRLIYYSQIVNDFQKGDIAEGYSVSREKKESFPLTVTSAQKNPTAFYLCASSIEAGLINEKLFFGSGTQLSVL.

This sequence joins TRBV5-1 and TRBJ2-2; TRBD2 is a possible D gene (6 bases). The CDR3 is 15 amino acids. V lost 3 bases to trimming and J lost 2 bases, with 11 bases between them. CDR1 is SGHRS, CDR2 YFSETQ, per germline. CDR3 coding DNA: TGCGCCAGCAGCTGGAGGGACGGAAACACCGGGGAGCTGTTTTTT. This gives the protein CASSWRDGNTGELFF.

The chain combines TRBV9 with TRBJ2-6; the match to TRBD1 covers 7 bases. The length of the CDR3 is 17 residues. Germline assignment: CDR1 SGDLS and CDR2 YYNGEE. J lost 3 bases, V lost 4 bases, and 10 bases had no gene match. For the CDR3, the DNA is TGTGCCAGCAGCCTTGACTCACAGGGGCGTGGGGCCAACGTCCTGACTTTC. Translating gives CASSLDSQGRGANVLTF.

The chain couples TRBV19 to TRBJ2-3; weak D call: TRBD1 (6 bases). The CDR3 loop spans 15 amino acids. V was shortened by 7 bases and J by 2 bases, with 16 bases between the two germline ends. Germline V CDR1 and CDR2: LNHDA, SQIVND (reference sequence). The CDR3 bases are TGTGCCAGTACCCTGGACAGAGTTAACACAGATACGCAGTATTTT. As protein: CASTLDRVNTDTQYF.

The CDR3 DNA is TGCGCCAGCAGCCCCGACAGGGACCTTATGAACACTGAAGCTTTCTTT. Protein product: CASSPDRDLMNTEAFF. The J gene is TRBJ1-1, the V gene TRBV5-1, with TRBD1 identical over 7 bases. After removal of 4 bases from V and 0 bases from J, the junction contained 9 bases not matched to a gene. The length of the CDR3 is 16 residues. Germline V gene data show CDR1 as SGHRS and CDR2 as YFSETQ. The full variable domain, in which reference TRBV5-1 and TRBJ1-1 provide the parts outside the CDR3, is KAGVTQTPRYLIKTRGQQVTLSCSPISGHRSVSWYQQTPGQGLQFLFEYFSETQRNKGNFPGRFSGRQFSNSRSEMNVSTLELGDSALYLCASSPDRDLMNTEAFFGQGTRLTVV.

This clone was found a few times. The genes are TRBV5-1 and TRBJ1-2, with 9 bases lining up with TRBD1. The CDR3 is 16 residues long. Germline trimming cut 0 bases from V and 5 bases from J; bases unmatched to any gene: 8. The germline V gene encodes CDR1 SGHRS and CDR2 YFSETQ. The CDR3 region has the DNA TGCGCCAGCAGCTTGGTGGTAGCGGGACAGGGATATGGCTACACCTTC. It encodes CASSLVVAGQGYGYTF.

This clone was picked up a small number of times. The V and J genes are TRBV11-1 and TRBJ2-5; D uncertain. In germline, CDR1 is SGHAT, CDR2 FQDESV (reference sequence). The CDR3 is 14 amino acids. The germline V and J ends were trimmed by 5 bases and 5 bases, with 15 bases remaining between them. In nucleotides, the CDR3 is TGTGCCAGCAGCCGGGTCCGTTCCGGGGAGACCCAGTACTTC. Translation gives CASSRVRSGETQYF.

This clone occurred once. The chain has TRBV9 and TRBJ1-5; a weak D match, TRBD1 (6 bases). Germline values: CDR1 SGDLS, CDR2 YYNGEE. Trimming removed 2 bases from V and 6 bases from J, with 15 bases in between. This CDR3 has 15 residues. This chain's CDR3 is CASSVGAGVGQPQHF. CDR3 sequence (DNA): TGTGCCAGCAGCGTGGGGGCGGGAGTCGGTCAGCCCCAGCATTTT.

The chain combines TRBV12-3 or TRBV12-4 with TRBJ1-1, with D perhaps matching TRBD1 (6 bases). Trimming pared 7 bases from V and 4 bases from J, leaving 13 bases between. The CDR3 length is 13 residues. In nucleotides, the CDR3 is TGTGCCAGCACCAAGGGGGGGGGCACTGAAGCTTTCTTT. This translates into CASTKGGGTEAFF.

This chain joins TRBV7-9 and TRBJ2-2, with D maybe TRBD2 (6 bases). Deletions cut 3 bases from V and 7 bases from J, with 15 bases between. CDR3 size: 15 residues. From germline, CDR1 is SEHNR and CDR2 FQNEAQ (reference sequence). CDR3: CASSFGTAPVGELFF. The CDR3 region has the DNA TGTGCCAGCAGCTTCGGGACTGCCCCGGTCGGGGAGCTGTTTTTT.

This sequence joins TRBV10-1 and TRBJ2-7; 8 nucleotides line up with TRBD1. This CDR3 spans 15 amino acids. Germline trimming cut 0 bases from V and 3 bases from J; bases unmatched to any gene: 4. Germline CDR1 WNHNN, CDR2 SYGVQD (reference sequence). This CDR3 reads CASSESATGVYEQYF. The CDR3, as DNA: TGCGCCAGCAGTGAGTCTGCGACAGGGGTCTACGAGCAGTACTTC.

The V and J genes are TRBV7-9 and TRBJ2-2; 9 positions agree with TRBD1. V dropped 2 bases and J dropped 6; count of bases not matched to a gene: 7. The CDR3 covers 16 residues. The germline gives CDR1 SEHNR, CDR2 FQNEAQ (reference sequence). CDR3 residues: CASSLQQGASPGELFF. In DNA form, the CDR3 reads TGTGCCAGCAGCTTACAACAGGGGGCGTCACCCGGGGAGCTGTTTTTT.

In this sample, this clone turned up once. The rearrangement joins TRBV6-2 or TRBV6-3 to TRBJ2-1, with 7 bases aligning to TRBD1. The V gene's germline CDR1 is MNHEY and CDR2 SVGEGT. CDR3 length: 14 amino acids. After removal of 6 bases from V and 6 bases from J, the junction contained 8 bases not matched to a gene. CDR3 residues: CASSPDREGNEQFF. CDR3 DNA sequence: TGTGCCAGCAGCCCCGACAGGGAAGGCAATGAGCAGTTCTTC.

The rearrangement links TRBV11-2 to TRBJ1-1; TRBD1 is a possible D gene (6 bases). This CDR3 is 15 amino acids long. Trimming left V 6 bases short and J 7 bases short, with 21 bases between. Germline CDR1 is SGHAT and CDR2 is FQNNGV. DNA of the CDR3: TGTGCCAGCAGTTACGTCTATCGGGGGGCCGTTGAAGCTTTCTTT. Its protein product is CASSYVYRGAVEAFF.

The rearrangement joins TRBV12-5 to TRBJ1-4, with D possibly being TRBD1 (6 bases). V was cut by 1 base and J by 8 bases, with 11 bases left in between. The germline V gene encodes CDR1 LGHNT and CDR2 FRNRAP. The CDR3 length is 14 residues. CDR3 amino acids: CASGLDQGSEKLFF. The CDR3 DNA reads TGTGCTAGTGGTTTGGACCAGGGGAGCGAAAAACTGTTTTTT.

This chain links TRBV14 with TRBJ1-2; 9 bases are shared with TRBD1. After removal of 3 bases from V and 9 bases from J, the junction contained 11 bases not matched to a gene. Per the germline V gene, CDR1 is SGHDN and CDR2 is FVKESK. This CDR3 is built from 15 residues. CDR3: CASSHLDRGPLSYTF. The DNA for the CDR3 is TGTGCCAGCAGCCACTTGGACAGGGGACCTCTCAGCTACACCTTC. The variable domain in full, with the rest retrieved from reference TRBV14 and TRBJ1-2, is EAGVTQFPSHSVIEKGQTVTLRCDPISGHDNLYWYRRVMGKEIKFLLHFVKESKQDESGMPNNRFLAERTGGTYSTLKVQPAELEDSGVYFCASSHLDRGPLSYTFGSGTRLTVV.